Presented here are 12 T cell receptor beta chains from one specimen sequenced in a study of neurological immune-mediated disorders (dated by TCRdb to the late 2010s). The library was made by 5' RACE. Reads for this sample came from an Illumina HiSeq 2500. TCRdb reprocessing: public reads trimmed at Q25 with fastp, clones called with MiXCR, in-frame beta chains kept. Every distinct CDR3 protein forms one entry, paired with its most common genes and DNA. The sample records some 87,000 distinct CDR3 sequences, approximately 5.8% of which are singletons. Jointly, the top ten make up over 7% of the sample. Reading the label with the study, this specimen's time point is: longitudinal time-point 2. Sequencing used PBMCs. These receptors were taken from a woman aged 55-69 years with multiple sclerosis.

The rearrangement links TRBV4-1 to TRBJ1-1; D is unclear. There are 14 residues in the CDR3. Trimming took 8 bases from V and 1 from J, leaving 14 bases between them. Per the germline V gene, CDR1 is MGHRA and CDR2 is YSYEKL. This chain's CDR3 is CASQFATTNTEAFF. CDR3 nucleotides: TGCGCCAGCCAATTCGCCACTACGAACACTGAAGCTTTCTTT.

This clonotype was recorded many times. The chain is built from TRBV4-2 and TRBJ1-1; the D gene is possibly TRBD1 (6 bases). V lost 4 bases and J 1 base, leaving 10 bases between the germline ends. The CDR3 covers 14 residues. Germline V gene lookup returns CDR1 LGHNA and CDR2 YNFKEQ. The CDR3 here is CASSRDNTNTEAFF. CDR3 sequence (DNA): TGTGCCAGCAGCCGGGACAACACGAACACTGAAGCTTTCTTT.

In this sample, this clonotype turned up many times. The V and J genes are TRBV29-1 and TRBJ1-2, with D hard to call. The CDR3 has 11 residues. Germline CDR1 reads SQVTM; CDR2 reads ANQGSEA. V was cut by 4 bases and J by 7 bases, with 10 bases left in between. As DNA, the CDR3 is TGCAGCGTTGGTGGAGGTGGTGGCTACACCTTC. It yields the protein CSVGGGGGYTF.

This clonotype was seen ten or more times. The rearrangement links TRBV15 to TRBJ2-1, with TRBD1 matching 10 bases. V dropped 3 bases and J dropped 2; count of bases not matched to a gene: 4. The germline gives CDR1 LNHNV, CDR2 YYDKDF (reference sequence). The length of the CDR3 is 16 residues. The CDR3 loop is CATSSETGGPYNEQFF. The CDR3 DNA sequence: TGTGCCACCAGCAGCGAGACAGGGGGCCCCTACAATGAGCAGTTCTTC. Full variable domain (missing parts from reference TRBV15 and TRBJ2-1): DAMVIQNPRYQVTQFGKPVTLSCSQTLNHNVMYWYQQKSSQAPKLLFHYYDKDFNNEADTPDNFQSRRPNTSFCFLDIRSPGLGDTAMYLCATSSETGGPYNEQFFGPGTRLTVL.

The table lists this clonotype with many counts. This chain connects TRBV20-1 to TRBJ2-2; D is uncertain. The CDR3 runs to 12 residues. The V gene lost 6 bases and the J gene lost 0 bases, with 5 bases spanning the gap. Per the germline V gene, CDR1 is DFQATT and CDR2 is SNEGSKA (reference sequence). The CDR3 sequence: CSAPANTGELFF. Here the CDR3 DNA reads TGCAGTGCCCCAGCGAACACCGGGGAGCTGTTTTTT.

This clonotype was detected many times. The chain uses TRBV18 and TRBJ2-2; 9 nucleotides match TRBD2. The ends lost 6 bases at V and 0 bases at J; junction bases unmatched: 8. CDR3 size: 17 residues. The germline V gene has CDR1 KGHSH and CDR2 LQKENI. The CDR3 sequence is CASSPTPSGANTGELFF. The CDR3, as DNA: TGTGCCAGCTCTCCGACCCCTAGCGGGGCGAACACCGGGGAGCTGTTTTTT.

Concerning this clonotype itself: A read error may be the cause here, since a much bigger clone is one base away. The DNA for the CDR3 is TGTGCCAGCAGCAGCCAAACCCTTGTCTGGCGCGGGACTGAAGCTTTCTTT. As protein: CASSSQTLVWRGTEAFF. The V and J genes are TRBV14 and TRBJ1-1; D is ambiguous. Per the germline V gene, CDR1 is SGHDN and CDR2 is FVKESK. The CDR3 totals 17 residues. The V end was cut by 5 bases, the J end by 5 bases, with 24 bases between.

This clonotype was detected many times. The J gene is TRBJ2-3, the V gene TRBV2; 15 bases fit TRBD2. The CDR3 extends over 16 amino acids. CDR1 and CDR2 (germline): SNHLY, FYNNEI. Trimming took 6 bases from V and 4 from J; bases not matched to a gene: 5. CDR3: CASSGTSGGRPDTQYF. In DNA, the CDR3 is TGTGCCAGCAGCGGGACTAGCGGGGGGCGCCCAGATACGCAGTATTTT. Filled out from reference TRBV2 and TRBJ2-3, the complete variable domain reads EPEVTQTPSHQVTQMGQEVILRCVPISNHLYFYWYRQILGQKVEFLVSFYNNEISEKSEIFDDQFSVERPDGSNFTLKIRSTKLEDSAMYFCASSGTSGGRPDTQYFGPGTRLTVL.

This clonotype has a count of ten or more. The genes are TRBV7-2 and TRBJ2-1, with D possibly TRBD1 on 6 matching bases. CDR1 is SGHTA and CDR2 is FQGNSA in the germline V gene. The CDR3 runs 13 residues. The ends were cut back, 2 bases at V and 9 bases at J, with 11 bases in the middle. DNA of the CDR3: TGTGCCAGCAGCTTACAGGGGAGCAGTGAGCAGTTCTTC. Its translation is CASSLQGSSEQFF.

This clonotype was counted at least ten times. V gene TRBV18 combines with J gene TRBJ2-7; weak D call: TRBD1 (6 bases). The CDR3 has 13 amino acids. V lost 2 bases and J lost 3, with 8 bases in between. CDR1 is KGHSH and CDR2 is LQKENI in the germline V gene. For the CDR3, the DNA is TGTGCCAGCTCACCAGACAGGAACTACGAGCAGTACTTC. This codes for CASSPDRNYEQYF. The whole variable domain, remainder taken from reference TRBV18 and TRBJ2-7, is NAGVMQNPRHLVRRRGQEARLRCSPMKGHSHVYWYRQLPEEGLKFMVYLQKENIIDESGMPKERFSAEFPKEGPSILRIQQVVRGDSAAYFCASSPDRNYEQYFGPGTRLTVT.

The table lists this clonotype with many counts. The genes are TRBV20-1 and TRBJ1-3; possible D gene TRBD1, 5 bases. In germline, CDR1 is DFQATT, CDR2 SNEGSKA (reference sequence). Between the trimmed V and J ends, which lost 3 bases and 3 bases, there was a span of 12 bases. This CDR3 region has 14 residues. In DNA, the CDR3 is TGCAGTGCTAGTAAAGGGGCGAGTGGAAACACCATATATTTT. Translated: CSASKGASGNTIYF.

This clonotype was seen at least ten times. The chain has TRBV5-1 and TRBJ1-1; possibly TRBD1 for D (5 bases). Germline V gene sequence: CDR1 SGHRS, CDR2 YFSETQ. The CDR3 runs to 16 residues. The V end was cut by 1 base, the J end by 1 base, with 14 bases between. The CDR3 coding sequence is TGCGCCAGCAGCTTGTCCCTGCGGGGACCGAACACTGAAGCTTTCTTT. It translates to CASSLSLRGPNTEAFF.